Shown below are 23 T cell receptor beta chains from a single sample sequenced in a study of CD8 T cells in Susac syndrome. An input of roughly 0.45 to 1 ug of RNA was subjected to reverse transcription using random hexamers. TCRdb reprocessed the immunoSEQ multiplex PCR reads with MiXCR, giving one entry per CDR3 protein. The sample includes roughly 50,000 distinct CDR3 sequences, more than 85% of them seen just once. Sequencing input: CD8+ T cells from PBMCs. The receptors were gathered from a human donor in good health.

The V and J genes are TRBV29-1 and TRBJ2-7; 7 bases map to TRBD2. The trim removed 7 bases at V and 4 bases at J, leaving 25 bases unmatched. Per germline, CDR1 SQVTM and CDR2 ANQGSEA. The CDR3 is 18 residues long. Written as DNA, the CDR3 is TGCAGCGCACTGGCCTGGTCTAACCGGGAGGAAGCTAATTACGAGCAGTACTTC. Its translation is CSALAWSNREEANYEQYF.

There are a few counts of this clonotype. This chain joins TRBV4-1 and TRBJ2-7; D is unresolved. V gave up 0 bases and J gave up 3 bases, with 9 bases separating them. This CDR3 contains 14 residues. CDR1 is MGHRA, CDR2 YSYEKL, per germline. The CDR3 region has the DNA TGCGCCAGCAGCCAAGAGTTGGGATTCTACGAGCAGTACTTC. This sequence encodes CASSQELGFYEQYF.

The chain carries TRBV15 and TRBJ2-4, with D perhaps matching TRBD1 or TRBD2 (5 bases each). V dropped 2 bases and J dropped 8 bases, with 7 bases sitting between them. The CDR3 is 12 residues long. The germline V gene has CDR1 LNHNV and CDR2 YYDKDF (reference sequence). The CDR3 sequence is CATSRQGDIQYF. DNA of the CDR3: TGTGCCACCAGCAGACAGGGAGACATTCAGTACTTC.

The CDR3 nucleotides are TGCGCCAGCAGCTTGGTAAACGAGGGGGATGAGCAGTTCTTC. This gives the protein CASSLVNEGDEQFF. The V and J genes are TRBV5-1 and TRBJ2-1; tentatively, D is TRBD1 (6 bases). Between the trimmed V and J ends, which lost 0 bases and 8 bases, there was a span of 12 bases. Germline-derived CDR1 and CDR2 are SGHRS and YFSETQ. This CDR3 contains 14 residues.

The chain has TRBV6-5 and TRBJ2-1; TRBD1 or TRBD2 may be the D gene (6 bases each). CDR3 length: 14 residues. With 6 bases removed from V and 0 bases from J, the gap between germline ends came to 9 bases. The germline CDR1 and CDR2 sequences are MNHEY and SVGAGI. CDR3 region: CASRGGVSYNEQFF. Written as DNA, the CDR3 is TGTGCCAGCAGGGGGGGCGTCTCCTACAATGAGCAGTTCTTC.

This sequence joins TRBV3-1 and TRBJ2-7; unclear D gene. Trimming removed 4 bases at V and 2 bases at J, with 24 bases between. The CDR3 extends over 18 amino acids. In germline, CDR1 is LGHDT, CDR2 YNNKEL (reference sequence). CDR3 DNA: TGTGCCAGCAGCCCCGAAAAGTGGGCCAGATCCATCGCCTACGAGCAGTACTTC. As protein: CASSPEKWARSIAYEQYF.

This chain uses TRBV2 with TRBJ2-7, with TRBD2 identical over 8 bases. This CDR3 is 16 amino acids long. CDR1 SNHLY and CDR2 FYNNEI come from the germline V gene. V shed 4 bases, J shed 3 bases, and the junction held 11 bases outside the gene matches. The CDR3 DNA follows: TGTGCCAGCAGTGGGGGACTAAGCGGGAGTCGCTACGAGCAGTACTTC. It specifies CASSGGLSGSRYEQYF.

The chain is built from TRBV4-1 and TRBJ2-2; TRBD2 agrees at 7 bases. Germline loops: CDR1 MGHRA, CDR2 YSYEKL. The CDR3 loop spans 16 amino acids. V lost 0 bases to trimming and J lost 4 bases; unmatched junction nucleotides: 5. DNA for the CDR3: TGCGCCAGCAGCCAAGATTTAGCGGGCCGCACCGGGGAGCTGTTTTTT. Translation gives CASSQDLAGRTGELFF.

This clonotype was seen only once. This chain's CDR3 is CASSSWTGSTYEQYF. The CDR3 DNA sequence: TGTGCCAGCAGCTCTTGGACAGGTTCCACCTACGAGCAGTACTTC. V and J are TRBV7-9 and TRBJ2-7; 7 bases are shared with TRBD1. The V gene end was trimmed by 4 bases and the J gene end by 2 bases; junction bases not matched to a gene: 8. The germline CDR1 and CDR2 sequences are SEHNR and FQNEAQ (reference sequence). The CDR3 is 15 residues long. The entire variable domain, with the rest obtained from reference TRBV7-9 and TRBJ2-7, is as follows: DTGVSQNPRHKITKRGQNVTFRCDPISEHNRLYWYRQTLGQGPEFLTYFQNEAQLEKSRLLSDRFSAERPKGSFSTLEIQRTEQGDSAMYLCASSSWTGSTYEQYFGPGTRLTVT.

The chain has TRBV30 and TRBJ2-7; 7 nucleotides match TRBD2. Germline V gives CDR1 GTSNPN, CDR2 SVGIG (reference sequence). The CDR3 sequence is 14 residues long. Losses at the gene ends were 1 base for V and 3 bases for J; bases not matched to a gene: 6. This CDR3 reads CAWSDGGSLYEQYF. CDR3 coding DNA: TGTGCCTGGAGTGATGGCGGGAGCCTCTACGAGCAGTACTTC.

The V call is TRBV7-9, the J call TRBJ2-7; TRBD2 might be the D (5 bases). This CDR3 is built from 16 residues. V was pared by 0 bases and J by 4 bases, with 16 bases between. Germline loops: CDR1 SEHNR, CDR2 FQNEAQ (reference sequence). As DNA, the CDR3 is TGTGCCAGCAGCTTAGCTGGAGGAGCCCGGGTTTACGAGCAGTACTTC. Its protein product is CASSLAGGARVYEQYF. Based on the CDR3 plus reference TRBV7-9 and TRBJ2-7, the full variable domain is DTGVSQNPRHKITKRGQNVTFRCDPISEHNRLYWYRQTLGQGPEFLTYFQNEAQLEKSRLLSDRFSAERPKGSFSTLEIQRTEQGDSAMYLCASSLAGGARVYEQYFGPGTRLTVT.

The chain employs TRBV5-1 and TRBJ2-7; 8 bases align to TRBD1. V shed 7 bases and J 3 bases; nucleotides not matched to a gene: 6. This CDR3 comprises 13 residues. Per the germline V gene, CDR1 is SGHRS and CDR2 is YFSETQ. Written as DNA, the CDR3 is TGCGCCAGCCGGGGACAGGTGAACTACGAGCAGTACTTC. It codes for CASRGQVNYEQYF.

In its sample, this clonotype was seen once. The J gene is TRBJ2-1, the V gene TRBV27; no clear D gene. The ends were cut back, 4 bases at V and 6 bases at J, with 7 bases in the middle. Germline assignment: CDR1 MNHEY and CDR2 SMNVEV (reference sequence). The CDR3 length is 12 residues. This chain's CDR3 is CASSSPLNEQFF. DNA of the CDR3: TGTGCCAGCAGTTCCCCTCTCAATGAGCAGTTCTTC.

The V and J genes are TRBV28 and TRBJ1-2; a possible D gene is TRBD1 (5 bases). This CDR3 region has 14 residues. CDR1 is MDHEN, CDR2 SYDVKM, per germline. Trimming cost V 6 bases and J 5 bases, with 16 bases left between them. The CDR3 nucleotides are TGTGCCAGCAGCCCCCTGGGGGGGTGGTATGGCTACACCTTC. This gives the protein CASSPLGGWYGYTF.

V gene TRBV13 combines with J gene TRBJ1-2; no definite D call. V was clipped by 4 bases and J by 6 bases, with 3 bases between them. The germline V gene has CDR1 PRHDT and CDR2 FYEKMQ (reference sequence). This CDR3 is built from 10 residues. CDR3 sequence (DNA): TGTGCCAGCAGCTCGGATGGCTACACCTTC. Encoded protein: CASSSDGYTF.

The sample holds one count of this clonotype. V is TRBV4-2 and J is TRBJ2-1; TRBD2 matches 11 bases. Germline V gene lookup returns CDR1 LGHNA and CDR2 YNFKEQ. The CDR3 is 16 amino acids. The ends lost 4 bases at V and 7 bases at J; junction bases unmatched: 9. DNA for the CDR3: TGTGCCAGCAGCCTGGCCACTAGCGGGAGTAGTAATGAGCAGTTCTTC. As protein: CASSLATSGSSNEQFF.

This chain connects TRBV27 to TRBJ1-4, with a weak D call TRBD1 (6 bases). Trimming took off 6 bases at V and 3 bases at J, with 11 bases between the two ends. The CDR3 sequence is 14 residues long. Germline V gene data show CDR1 as MNHEY and CDR2 as SMNVEV (reference sequence). This chain's CDR3 is CASSLGGANEKLFF. CDR3 bases: TGTGCCAGCAGCCTAGGGGGAGCTAATGAAAAACTGTTTTTT.

The V call is TRBV2, the J call TRBJ2-4; D not resolved. CDR1 and CDR2 from the germline V gene are SNHLY and FYNNEI. V lost 6 bases to trimming and J lost 1 base, with 7 bases between them. The CDR3 runs to 13 residues. The CDR3 reads CASRPRAKNIQYF. DNA of the CDR3: TGTGCCAGCAGGCCCCGTGCCAAAAACATTCAGTACTTC.

CDR3 in DNA: TGTGCCAGCAGAGGGACCCACAATGAGCAGTTCTTC. Translation gives CASRGTHNEQFF. The gene calls are TRBV6-2 or TRBV6-3 and TRBJ2-1; D may be TRBD1 or TRBD2 (5 bases each). Looked up from germline, CDR1 is MNHEY and CDR2 is SVGEGT. This CDR3 region has 12 residues. V dropped 6 bases and J dropped 5 bases, with 8 bases sitting between them.

This clonotype has more than one count but fewer than ten. The chain employs TRBV2 and TRBJ2-2; no firm D call. Trimming removed 5 bases from V and 6 bases from J, with 4 bases in between. Germline V gives CDR1 SNHLY, CDR2 FYNNEI. This CDR3 has 11 amino acids. DNA for the CDR3: TGTGCCAGCAGTTCGTCCGGGGAGCTGTTTTTT. Its translation is CASSSSGELFF.

This chain joins TRBV11-2 and TRBJ2-7; 10 nucleotides line up with TRBD2. CDR3 length equals 14 residues. With V trimmed by 3 bases and J by 2 bases, 1 base remained unmatched. Germline CDR1 is SGHAT and CDR2 is FQNNGV. For the CDR3, the DNA is TGTGCCAGCAGCTTTGGGACTAGCGCCTACGAGCAGTACTTC. This sequence encodes CASSFGTSAYEQYF.

The rearrangement uses TRBV27 and TRBJ2-7; 11 bases match TRBD1. The germline gives CDR1 MNHEY, CDR2 SMNVEV (reference sequence). The CDR3 has 15 amino acids. V gave up 0 bases and J gave up 5 bases; unmatched junction bases: 3. CDR3 sequence reads: CASSLSWTGGNEQYF. Written as DNA, the CDR3 is TGTGCCAGCAGTTTATCCTGGACAGGGGGCAACGAGCAGTACTTC.

The chain uses TRBV28 and TRBJ2-2; D not certain. With 5 bases removed from V and 2 bases from J, the gap between germline ends came to 9 bases. The CDR3 runs to 14 residues. Germline CDR1 and CDR2: MDHEN and SYDVKM. The CDR3 sequence is CASSVSTNTGELFF. DNA of the CDR3: TGTGCCAGCAGTGTGTCCACCAACACCGGGGAGCTGTTTTTT.